This entry features one TCR beta chain sequence. The PCR was carried out with 60 Vbeta primers and 13 Jbeta primers. Original processing notes: An analysis performed later counted about 80 million unique TCR beta chains (around 11 million of them shared). The assay was immunoSEQ multiplex PCR, and TCRdb's table has in-frame clones only and misses some. The DNA was the basis for D and trimming; V, J and clone size are from that table. The repertoire includes about 120,000 clones, 81% of them detected once, and 2% to 2.5% sits in the top ten. Germline V gene lookup returns CDR1 SGHDT and CDR2 YYEEEE. The CDR3 runs 15 residues. V was cut by 6 bases and J by 4 bases, with 19 bases left in between. The sample is drawn from a study of cytomegalovirus exposure and HLA in healthy donors.

The receptor was derived from a woman aged 40 to 49 in good health and CMV-seronegative. V gene TRBV5-6 combines with J gene TRBJ1-1; possible D gene TRBD1, 5 bases. The specimen was PBMCs. CDR3 nucleotide sequence: TGTGCCAGCATCCGCACCGGCCTAGGGGTCACTGAAGCTTTCTTT. Translated: CASIRTGLGVTEAFF.